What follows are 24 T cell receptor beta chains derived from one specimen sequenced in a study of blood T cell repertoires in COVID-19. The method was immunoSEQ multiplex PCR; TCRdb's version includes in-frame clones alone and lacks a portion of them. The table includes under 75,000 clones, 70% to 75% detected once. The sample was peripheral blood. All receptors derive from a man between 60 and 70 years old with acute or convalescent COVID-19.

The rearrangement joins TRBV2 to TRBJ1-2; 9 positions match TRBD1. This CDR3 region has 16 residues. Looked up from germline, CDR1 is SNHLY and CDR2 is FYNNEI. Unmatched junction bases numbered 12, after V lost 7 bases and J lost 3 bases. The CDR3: CASIFDRGRVDYGYTF. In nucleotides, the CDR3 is TGTGCCAGCATATTCGACAGGGGGAGGGTGGACTATGGCTACACCTTC.

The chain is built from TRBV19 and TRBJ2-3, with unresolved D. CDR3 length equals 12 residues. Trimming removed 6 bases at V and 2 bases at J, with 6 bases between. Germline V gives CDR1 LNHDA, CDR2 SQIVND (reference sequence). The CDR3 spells CASRTTTDTQYF. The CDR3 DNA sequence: TGTGCCAGTAGGACAACCACAGATACGCAGTATTTT.

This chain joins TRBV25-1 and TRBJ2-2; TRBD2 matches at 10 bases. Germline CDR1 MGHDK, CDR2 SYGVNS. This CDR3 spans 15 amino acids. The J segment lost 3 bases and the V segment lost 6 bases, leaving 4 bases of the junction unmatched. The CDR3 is CASRRSGGDTGELFF. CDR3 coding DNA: TGTGCCAGCAGACGGAGCGGGGGGGACACCGGGGAGCTGTTTTTT. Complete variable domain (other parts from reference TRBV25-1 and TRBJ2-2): EADIYQTPRYLVIGTGKKITLECSQTMGHDKMYWYQQDPGMELHLIHYSYGVNSTEKGDLSSESTVSRIRTEHFPLTLESARPSHTSQYLCASRRSGGDTGELFFGEGSRLTVL.

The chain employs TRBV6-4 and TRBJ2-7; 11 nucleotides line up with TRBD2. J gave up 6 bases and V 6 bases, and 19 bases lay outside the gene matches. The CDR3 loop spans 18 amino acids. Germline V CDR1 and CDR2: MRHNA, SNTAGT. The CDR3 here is CASSTGTSGTGGGGEQYF. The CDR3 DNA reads TGTGCCAGCAGCACGGGGACTAGCGGCACGGGAGGCGGAGGCGAGCAGTACTTC.

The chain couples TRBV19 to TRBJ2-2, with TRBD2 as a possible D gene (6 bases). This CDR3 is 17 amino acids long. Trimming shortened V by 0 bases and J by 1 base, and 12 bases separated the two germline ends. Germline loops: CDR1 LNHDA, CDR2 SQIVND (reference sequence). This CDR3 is CASSIDRGSGNTGELFF. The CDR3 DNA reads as TGTGCCAGTAGTATAGATCGTGGTAGCGGGAACACCGGGGAGCTGTTTTTT.

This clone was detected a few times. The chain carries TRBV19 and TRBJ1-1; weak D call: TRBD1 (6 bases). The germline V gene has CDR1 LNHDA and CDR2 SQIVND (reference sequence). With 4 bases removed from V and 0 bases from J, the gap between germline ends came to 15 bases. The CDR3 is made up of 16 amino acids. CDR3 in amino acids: CASSRGQQLLNTEAFF. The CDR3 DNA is TGTGCCAGTAGTAGAGGACAGCAACTTTTGAACACTGAAGCTTTCTTT.

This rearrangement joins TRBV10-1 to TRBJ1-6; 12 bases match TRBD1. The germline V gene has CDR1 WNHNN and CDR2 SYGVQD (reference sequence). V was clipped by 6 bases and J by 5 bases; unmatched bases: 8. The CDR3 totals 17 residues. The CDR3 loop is CASSLEGQGANNSPLHF. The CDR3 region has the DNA TGCGCCAGCAGCCTAGAGGGACAGGGGGCTAATAATTCACCCCTCCACTTT.

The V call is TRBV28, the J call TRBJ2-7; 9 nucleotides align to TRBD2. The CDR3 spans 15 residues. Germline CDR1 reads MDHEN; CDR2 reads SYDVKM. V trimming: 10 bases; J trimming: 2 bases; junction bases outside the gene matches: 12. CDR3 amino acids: CAISLGTSSPYEQYF. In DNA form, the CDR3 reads TGTGCCATCTCCTTAGGGACTAGCAGCCCCTACGAGCAGTACTTC. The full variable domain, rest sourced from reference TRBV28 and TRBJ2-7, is DVKVTQSSRYLVKRTGEKVFLECVQDMDHENMFWYRQDPGLGLRLIYFSYDVKMKEKGDIPEGYSVSREKKERFSLILESASTNQTSMYLCAISLGTSSPYEQYFGPGTRLTVT.

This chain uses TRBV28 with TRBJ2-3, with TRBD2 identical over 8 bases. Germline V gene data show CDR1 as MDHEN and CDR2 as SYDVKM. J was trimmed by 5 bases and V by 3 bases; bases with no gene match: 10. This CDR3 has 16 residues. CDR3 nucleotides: TGTGCCAGCAGTTTTACGGGACTAGGGGAAAAAGATACGCAGTATTTT. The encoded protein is CASSFTGLGEKDTQYF.

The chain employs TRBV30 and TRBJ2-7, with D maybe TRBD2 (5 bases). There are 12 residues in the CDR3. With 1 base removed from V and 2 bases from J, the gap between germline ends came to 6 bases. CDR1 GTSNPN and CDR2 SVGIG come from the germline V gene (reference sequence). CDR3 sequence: CAWSAGTYEQYF. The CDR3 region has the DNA TGTGCCTGGAGTGCGGGAACCTACGAGCAGTACTTC. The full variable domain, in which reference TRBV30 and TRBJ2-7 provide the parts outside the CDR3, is SQTIHQWPATLVQPVGSPLSLECTVEGTSNPNLYWYRQAAGRGLQLLFYSVGIGQISSEVPQNLSASRPQDRQFILSSKKLLLSDSGFYLCAWSAGTYEQYFGPGTRLTVT.

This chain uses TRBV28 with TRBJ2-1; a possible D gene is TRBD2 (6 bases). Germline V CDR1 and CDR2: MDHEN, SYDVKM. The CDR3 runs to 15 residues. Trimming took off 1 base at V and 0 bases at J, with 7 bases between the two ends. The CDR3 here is CASSLYGSSYNEQFF. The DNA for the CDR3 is TGTGCCAGCAGTTTATACGGGAGCTCCTACAATGAGCAGTTCTTC.

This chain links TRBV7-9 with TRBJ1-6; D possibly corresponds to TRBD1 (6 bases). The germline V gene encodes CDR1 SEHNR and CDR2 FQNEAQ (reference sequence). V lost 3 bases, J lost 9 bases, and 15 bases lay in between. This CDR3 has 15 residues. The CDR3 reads CASSFQQGGSSPLHF. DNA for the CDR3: TGTGCCAGCAGCTTCCAACAGGGAGGGAGTTCACCCCTCCACTTT.

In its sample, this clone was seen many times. The CDR3 DNA is TGTGCCAGCAGCTTGGTATCAAGCGCCGGCTATGGCTACACCTTC. This translates into CASSLVSSAGYGYTF. V and J are TRBV5-4 and TRBJ1-2; unclear D gene. V was pared by 0 bases and J by 4 bases, with 13 bases between. Germline V gene lookup returns CDR1 SGHNT and CDR2 YYREEE (reference sequence). This CDR3 spans 15 amino acids.

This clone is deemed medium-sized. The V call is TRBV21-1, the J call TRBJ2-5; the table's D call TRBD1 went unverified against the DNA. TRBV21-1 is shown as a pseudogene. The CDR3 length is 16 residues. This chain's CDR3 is CASSNLKGQGRETQYF. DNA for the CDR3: TGTGCCAGCAGCAACTTGAAGGGACAGGGACGAGAGACCCAGTACTTC.

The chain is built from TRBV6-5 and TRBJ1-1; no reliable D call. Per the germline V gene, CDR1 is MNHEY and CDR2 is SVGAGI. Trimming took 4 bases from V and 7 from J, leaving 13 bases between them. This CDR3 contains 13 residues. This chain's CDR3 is CASSSPQANEAFF. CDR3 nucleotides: TGTGCCAGCAGTTCCCCGCAGGCAAATGAAGCTTTCTTT.

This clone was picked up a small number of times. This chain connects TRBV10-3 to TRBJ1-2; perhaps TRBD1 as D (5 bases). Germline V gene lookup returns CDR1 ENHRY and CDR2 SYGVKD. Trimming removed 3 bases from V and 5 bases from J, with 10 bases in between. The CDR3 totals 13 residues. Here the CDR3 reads CAISEGAGYGYTF. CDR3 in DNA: TGTGCCATCAGTGAAGGGGCGGGGTATGGCTACACCTTC.

This CDR3 is CASSENSNTGELFF. As DNA, the CDR3 is TGTGCCAGCAGTGAAAACAGCAACACCGGGGAGCTGTTTTTT. The rearrangement links TRBV2 to TRBJ2-2; D unresolved. The ends were cut back, 2 bases at V and 2 bases at J, with 6 bases in the middle. The germline CDR1 and CDR2 sequences are SNHLY and FYNNEI. The CDR3 runs to 14 residues.

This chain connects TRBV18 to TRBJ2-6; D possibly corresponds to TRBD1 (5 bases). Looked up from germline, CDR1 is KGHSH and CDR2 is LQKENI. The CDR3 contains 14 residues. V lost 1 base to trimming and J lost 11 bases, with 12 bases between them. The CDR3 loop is CASSPLSGWDVLTF. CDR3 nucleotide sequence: TGTGCCAGCTCACCACTGTCAGGGTGGGACGTCCTGACTTTC.

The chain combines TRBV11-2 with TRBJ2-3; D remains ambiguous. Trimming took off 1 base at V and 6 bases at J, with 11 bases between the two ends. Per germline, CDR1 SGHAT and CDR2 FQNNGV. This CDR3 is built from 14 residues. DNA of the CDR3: TGTGCCAGCAGCTTAGGGTCCTGGGCGGATACGCAGTATTTT. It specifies CASSLGSWADTQYF.

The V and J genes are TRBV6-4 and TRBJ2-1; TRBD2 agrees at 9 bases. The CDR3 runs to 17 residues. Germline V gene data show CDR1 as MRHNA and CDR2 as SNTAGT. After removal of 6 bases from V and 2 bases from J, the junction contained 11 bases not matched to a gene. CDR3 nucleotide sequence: TGTGCCAGCAGAAATAAGGGACTAGCCCCCCCCTACAATGAGCAGTTCTTC. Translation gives CASRNKGLAPPYNEQFF.

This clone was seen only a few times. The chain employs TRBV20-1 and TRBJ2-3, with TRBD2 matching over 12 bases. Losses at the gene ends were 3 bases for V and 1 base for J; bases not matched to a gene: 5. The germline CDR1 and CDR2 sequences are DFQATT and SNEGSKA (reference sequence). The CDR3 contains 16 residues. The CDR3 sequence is CSASGASGGGTDTQYF. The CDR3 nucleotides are TGCAGTGCTAGTGGGGCTAGCGGGGGGGGCACAGATACGCAGTATTTT.

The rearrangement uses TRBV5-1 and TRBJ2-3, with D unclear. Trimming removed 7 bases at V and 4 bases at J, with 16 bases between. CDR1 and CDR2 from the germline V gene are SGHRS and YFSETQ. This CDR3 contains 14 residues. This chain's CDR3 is CASGPAVVPDTQYF. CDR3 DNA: TGCGCCAGCGGTCCCGCGGTAGTTCCAGATACGCAGTATTTT.

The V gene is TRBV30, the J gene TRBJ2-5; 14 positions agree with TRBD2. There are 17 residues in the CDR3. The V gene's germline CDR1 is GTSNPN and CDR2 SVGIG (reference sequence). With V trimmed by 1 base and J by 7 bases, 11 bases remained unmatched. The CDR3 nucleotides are TGTGCCTGGAGTGCGACGCGACTAGCGGGGGGGCGCGGGACCCAGTACTTC. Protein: CAWSATRLAGGRGTQYF.

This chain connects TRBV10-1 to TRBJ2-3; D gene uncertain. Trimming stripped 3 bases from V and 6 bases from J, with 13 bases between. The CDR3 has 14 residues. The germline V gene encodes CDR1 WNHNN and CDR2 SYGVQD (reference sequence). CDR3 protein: CASSDASFADTQYF. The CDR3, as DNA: TGCGCCAGCAGTGACGCCTCATTTGCGGATACGCAGTATTTT.